The rows below give T cell receptor beta chains drawn from one sample of a study of synovial regulatory T cells in juvenile arthritis. TCRdb's table, derived via immunoSEQ multiplex PCR, lists solely in-frame clones and lacks some. In total, the table holds about 10,000 clones. Sequencing was performed on Treg cells from blood. These receptors were taken from a donor between 2 and 35 years old with juvenile idiopathic arthritis. The CDR3 runs from the conserved cysteine through the conserved F or W. Fields, in order: V gene, J gene, CDR3 length, CDR3 protein.

V gene: TRBV4-1
J gene: TRBJ2-1
CDR3 length: 15
CDR3 protein: CASSQVLASYNEQFF

V gene: TRBV19
J gene: TRBJ1-4
CDR3 length: 14
CDR3 protein: CASSPGSANEKLFF

V gene: TRBV5-6
J gene: TRBJ2-4
CDR3 length: 16
CDR3 protein: CASSLPYRTYKNIQYF

V gene: TRBV4-2
J gene: TRBJ1-6
CDR3 length: 16
CDR3 protein: CASRESGGPYNSPLHF

V gene: TRBV6-1
J gene: TRBJ2-2
CDR3 length: 16
CDR3 protein: CASSVGLAVNTGELFF

V gene: TRBV19
J gene: TRBJ1-2
CDR3 length: 13
CDR3 protein: CASSSRGTLGYTF

V gene: TRBV10-3
J gene: TRBJ2-7
CDR3 length: 13
CDR3 protein: CAIKGAQRYEQYF

V gene: TRBV5-6
J gene: TRBJ2-3
CDR3 length: 17
CDR3 protein: CASSLIWDKPSTDTQYF

V gene: TRBV6-1
J gene: TRBJ1-2
CDR3 length: 15
CDR3 protein: CASSGRDRVGYGYTF

V gene: TRBV7-8
J gene: TRBJ2-7
CDR3 length: 13
CDR3 protein: CASSALLDYEQYF

V gene: TRBV30
J gene: TRBJ1-2
CDR3 length: 12
CDR3 protein: CAWSVSGGGYTF

V gene: TRBV6-1
J gene: TRBJ1-2
CDR3 length: 14
CDR3 protein: CASSGRVLPYGYTF

V gene: TRBV6-1
J gene: TRBJ2-5
CDR3 length: 16
CDR3 protein: CASSGRFLGGEETQYF

V gene: TRBV18
J gene: TRBJ1-2
CDR3 length: 13
CDR3 protein: CASSPSMGYGYTF

V gene: TRBV19
J gene: TRBJ1-5
CDR3 length: 17
CDR3 protein: CASSIGLGTPINQPQHF

V gene: TRBV18
J gene: TRBJ2-7
CDR3 length: 14
CDR3 protein: CASSPGPTNGEQYF

V gene: TRBV27
J gene: TRBJ1-1
CDR3 length: 15
CDR3 protein: CASGRSTRGSTEAFF

V gene: TRBV4-2
J gene: TRBJ2-1
CDR3 length: 15
CDR3 protein: CASSFLPAGNYEQFF

V gene: TRBV5-6
J gene: TRBJ2-3
CDR3 length: 16
CDR3 protein: CASSLSRGGSTDTQYF

V gene: TRBV5-6
J gene: TRBJ1-1
CDR3 length: 12
CDR3 protein: CASSKQNTEAFF

V gene: TRBV6-1
J gene: TRBJ2-5
CDR3 length: 14
CDR3 protein: CASLAGLRGETQYF

V gene: TRBV18
J gene: TRBJ1-1
CDR3 length: 14
CDR3 protein: CASSLRYPDTEAFF

V gene: TRBV10-3
J gene: TRBJ1-6
CDR3 length: 13
CDR3 protein: CAISSDWNSPLHF

V gene: TRBV5-6
J gene: TRBJ2-2
CDR3 length: 15
CDR3 protein: CASSLWRLDTGELFF

V gene: TRBV11-3
J gene: TRBJ2-1
CDR3 length: 14
CDR3 protein: CASSARGGLNEQFF

V gene: TRBV5-6
J gene: TRBJ2-7
CDR3 length: 13
CDR3 protein: CASSLPGGYEQYF

V gene: TRBV11-2
J gene: TRBJ2-7
CDR3 length: 14
CDR3 protein: CASSFSGSPYEQYF

V gene: TRBV5-6
J gene: TRBJ1-3
CDR3 length: 15
CDR3 protein: CASSHGLTSGNTIYF

V gene: TRBV6-1
J gene: TRBJ2-1
CDR3 length: 15
CDR3 protein: CASNIAGGAYNEQFF

V gene: TRBV12-5
J gene: TRBJ2-1
CDR3 length: 15
CDR3 protein: CASGKGQGVYNEQFF

V gene: TRBV6-1
J gene: TRBJ2-3
CDR3 length: 16
CDR3 protein: CASSEALGQGADTQYF

V gene: TRBV6-1
J gene: TRBJ2-5
CDR3 length: 11
CDR3 protein: CASTLGETQYF

V gene: TRBV10-3
J gene: TRBJ2-1
CDR3 length: 14
CDR3 protein: CAISAAGSYNEQFF

V gene: TRBV18
J gene: TRBJ2-7
CDR3 length: 14
CDR3 protein: CASSPPTDSYEQYF

V gene: TRBV4-1
J gene: TRBJ2-2
CDR3 length: 17
CDR3 protein: CASSQVNQVLNTGELFF

V gene: TRBV18
J gene: TRBJ2-1
CDR3 length: 15
CDR3 protein: CASSRMASSYNEQFF

V gene: TRBV5-6
J gene: TRBJ1-1
CDR3 length: 13
CDR3 protein: CASSADINTEAFF

V gene: TRBV20-1
J gene: TRBJ2-3
CDR3 length: 11
CDR3 protein: CSAGNTDTQYF

V gene: TRBV20-1
J gene: TRBJ1-1
CDR3 length: 10
CDR3 protein: CSARIHEAFF

V gene: TRBV10-3
J gene: TRBJ1-5
CDR3 length: 16
CDR3 protein: CAISVDILNSNQPQHF

V gene: TRBV10-3
J gene: TRBJ2-3
CDR3 length: 12
CDR3 protein: CAISESGDTQYF

V gene: TRBV11-2
J gene: TRBJ2-3
CDR3 length: 12
CDR3 protein: CASSLGTSREYF

V gene: TRBV5-6
J gene: TRBJ2-7
CDR3 length: 13
CDR3 protein: CASSNPTTYEQYF

V gene: TRBV6-1
J gene: TRBJ2-3
CDR3 length: 15
CDR3 protein: CASSGLGAPLDTQYF

V gene: TRBV12-5
J gene: TRBJ2-2
CDR3 length: 15
CDR3 protein: CASGWSGRLTGELFF

V gene: TRBV5-6
J gene: TRBJ2-7
CDR3 length: 15
CDR3 protein: CASSLLGYASYEQYF

V gene: TRBV12-5
J gene: TRBJ1-3
CDR3 length: 17
CDR3 protein: CASGLVNRIRAGNTIYF

V gene: TRBV27
J gene: TRBJ2-1
CDR3 length: 13
CDR3 protein: CASRLAGKNEQFF

V gene: TRBV7-8
J gene: TRBJ1-1
CDR3 length: 13
CDR3 protein: CASSLGQGGEAFF

V gene: TRBV5-6
J gene: TRBJ2-1
CDR3 length: 16
CDR3 protein: CASSLLGAGGLNEQFF

V gene: TRBV5-6
J gene: TRBJ1-2
CDR3 length: 13
CDR3 protein: CASSLGGLDGYTF

V gene: TRBV6-1
J gene: TRBJ2-2
CDR3 length: 13
CDR3 protein: CASVRPNTGELFF